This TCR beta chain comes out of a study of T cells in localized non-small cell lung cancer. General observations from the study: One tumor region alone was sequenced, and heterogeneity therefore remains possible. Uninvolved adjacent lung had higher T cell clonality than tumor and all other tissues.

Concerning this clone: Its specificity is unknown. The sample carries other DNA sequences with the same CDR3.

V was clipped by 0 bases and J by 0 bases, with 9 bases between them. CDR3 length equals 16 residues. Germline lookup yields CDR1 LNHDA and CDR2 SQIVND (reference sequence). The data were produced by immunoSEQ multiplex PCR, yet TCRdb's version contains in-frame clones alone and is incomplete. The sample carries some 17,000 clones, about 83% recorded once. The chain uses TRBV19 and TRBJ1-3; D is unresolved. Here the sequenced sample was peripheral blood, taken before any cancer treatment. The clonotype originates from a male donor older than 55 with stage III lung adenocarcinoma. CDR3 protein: CASSIDHGFSGNTIYF. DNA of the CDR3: TGTGCCAGTAGTATAGACCACGGGTTCTCTGGAAACACCATATATTTT.